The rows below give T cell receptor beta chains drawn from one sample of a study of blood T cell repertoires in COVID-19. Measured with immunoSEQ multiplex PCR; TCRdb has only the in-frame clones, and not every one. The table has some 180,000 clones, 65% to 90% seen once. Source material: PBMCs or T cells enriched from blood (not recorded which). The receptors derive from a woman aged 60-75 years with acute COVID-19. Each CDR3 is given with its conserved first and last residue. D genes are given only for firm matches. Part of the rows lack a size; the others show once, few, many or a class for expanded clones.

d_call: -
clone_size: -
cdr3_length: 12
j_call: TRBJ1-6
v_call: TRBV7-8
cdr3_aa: CASSSDSSPLHF
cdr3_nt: TGTGCCAGCAGCTCCGACAGTTCACCCCTCCACTTT

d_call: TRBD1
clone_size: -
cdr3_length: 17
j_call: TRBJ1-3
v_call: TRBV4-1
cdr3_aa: CASSQERTGTGGNTIYF
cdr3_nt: TGCGCCAGCAGCCAAGAGAGGACAGGGACGGGGGGAAACACCATATATTTT

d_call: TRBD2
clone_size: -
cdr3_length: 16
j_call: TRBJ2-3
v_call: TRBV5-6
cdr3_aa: CASSLPTSGSTDTQYF
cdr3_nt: TGTGCCAGCAGCTTGCCAACTAGCGGATCAACAGATACGCAGTATTTT

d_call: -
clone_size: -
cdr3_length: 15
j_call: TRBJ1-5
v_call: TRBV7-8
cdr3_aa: CASSLSGGSNQPQHF
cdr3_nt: TGTGCCAGCAGCCTGAGCGGGGGGAGCAATCAGCCCCAGCATTTT

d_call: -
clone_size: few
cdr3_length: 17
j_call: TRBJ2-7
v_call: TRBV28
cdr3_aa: CASSLLSRFGRVYEQYF
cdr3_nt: TGTGCCAGCAGTTTATTATCGAGGTTCGGCAGGGTCTACGAGCAGTACTTC

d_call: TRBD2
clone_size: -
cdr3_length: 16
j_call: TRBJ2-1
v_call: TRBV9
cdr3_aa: CASSAVGTSPPHEQFF
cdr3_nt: TGTGCCAGCAGCGCTGTAGGGACTAGCCCCCCCCATGAGCAGTTCTTC

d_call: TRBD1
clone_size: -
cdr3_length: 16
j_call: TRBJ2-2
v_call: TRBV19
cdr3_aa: CASSILGTGGPGELFF
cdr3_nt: TGTGCCAGTAGTATCCTTGGGACAGGGGGCCCCGGGGAGCTGTTTTTT

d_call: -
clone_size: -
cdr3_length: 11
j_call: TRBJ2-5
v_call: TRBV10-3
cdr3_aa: CAIGRQETQYF
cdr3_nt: TGTGCCATCGGGCGTCAAGAGACCCAGTACTTC

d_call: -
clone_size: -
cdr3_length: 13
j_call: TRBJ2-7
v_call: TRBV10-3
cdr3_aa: CAISFGTTYEQYF
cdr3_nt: TGTGCCATCAGCTTCGGGACAACCTACGAGCAGTACTTC

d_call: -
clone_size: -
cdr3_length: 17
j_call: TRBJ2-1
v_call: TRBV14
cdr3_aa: CASSHQRGTLGPNEQFF
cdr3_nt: TGTGCCAGCAGCCATCAAAGGGGGACCCTAGGCCCCAATGAGCAGTTCTTC

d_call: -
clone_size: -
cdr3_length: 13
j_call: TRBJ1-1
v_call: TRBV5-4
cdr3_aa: CASSLPRGGEAFF
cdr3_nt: TGTGCCAGCAGCCTTCCGCGAGGAGGTGAAGCTTTCTTT

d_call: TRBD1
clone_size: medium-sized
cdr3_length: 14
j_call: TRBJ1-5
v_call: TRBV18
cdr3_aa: CASSPEQGGQPQHF
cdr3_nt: TGTGCCAGCTCACCAGAACAGGGGGGTCAGCCCCAGCATTTT

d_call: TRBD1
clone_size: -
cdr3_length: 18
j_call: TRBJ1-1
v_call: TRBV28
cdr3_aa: CASLGDRAAMGKHTEAFF
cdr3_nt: TGTGCCTCGCTGGGTGACAGGGCTGCAATGGGGAAGCATACTGAAGCTTTCTTT

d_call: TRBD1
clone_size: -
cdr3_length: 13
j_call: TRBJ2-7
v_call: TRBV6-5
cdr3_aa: CASSRDRGHEQYF
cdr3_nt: TGTGCCAGCAGCCGGGACAGGGGGCACGAGCAGTACTTC

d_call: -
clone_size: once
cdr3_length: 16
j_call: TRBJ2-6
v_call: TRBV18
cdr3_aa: CASSRTLSSGANVLTF
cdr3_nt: TGTGCCAGCTCACGGACACTATCGTCTGGGGCCAACGTCCTGACTTTC

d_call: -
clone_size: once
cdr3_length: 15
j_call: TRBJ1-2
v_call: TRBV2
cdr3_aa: CASRGTGPSNYGYTF
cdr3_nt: TGTGCCAGCAGAGGCACAGGCCCGTCTAACTATGGCTACACCTTC

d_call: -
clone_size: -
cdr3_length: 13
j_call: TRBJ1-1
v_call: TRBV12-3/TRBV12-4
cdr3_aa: CASTRSTGTEAFF
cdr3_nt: TGTGCCAGCACCCGATCGACGGGCACTGAAGCTTTCTTT

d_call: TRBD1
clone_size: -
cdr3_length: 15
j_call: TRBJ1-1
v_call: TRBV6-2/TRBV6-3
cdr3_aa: CASRHTGGAGTEAFF
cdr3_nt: TGTGCCAGCCGCCATACAGGGGGCGCGGGCACTGAAGCTTTCTTT

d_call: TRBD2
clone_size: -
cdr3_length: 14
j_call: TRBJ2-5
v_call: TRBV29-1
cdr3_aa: CSAPKMREGETQYF
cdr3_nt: TGCAGCGCACCTAAGATGAGGGAGGGAGAGACCCAGTACTTC

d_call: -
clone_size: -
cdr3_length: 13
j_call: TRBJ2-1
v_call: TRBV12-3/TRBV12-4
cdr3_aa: CASRPPSDNEQFF
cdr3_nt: TGTGCCAGCAGGCCACCAAGCGACAATGAGCAGTTCTTC

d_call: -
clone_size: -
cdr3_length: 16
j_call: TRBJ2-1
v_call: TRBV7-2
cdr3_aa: CASSLVGASSYNEQFF
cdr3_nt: TGTGCCAGCAGCTTAGTTGGGGCTAGCTCCTACAATGAGCAGTTCTTC

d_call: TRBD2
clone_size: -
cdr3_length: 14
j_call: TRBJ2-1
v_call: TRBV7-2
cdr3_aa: CASSLELAGAPRVF
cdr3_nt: TGTGCCAGCAGCTTAGAACTAGCGGGGGCCCCCCGGGTCTTC

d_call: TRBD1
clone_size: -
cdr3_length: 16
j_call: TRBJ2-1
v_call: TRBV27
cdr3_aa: CASSLWWDRGYNEQFF
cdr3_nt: TGTGCCAGCAGTTTATGGTGGGACAGGGGTTACAATGAGCAGTTCTTC

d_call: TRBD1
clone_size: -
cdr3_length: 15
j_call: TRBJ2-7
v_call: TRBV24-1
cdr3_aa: CATSDSGTGGNEQYF
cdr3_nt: TGTGCCACCAGTGATTCCGGGACAGGAGGGAACGAGCAGTACTTC

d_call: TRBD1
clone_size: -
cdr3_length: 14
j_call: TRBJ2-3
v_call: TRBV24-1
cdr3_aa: CATSEGTGYGTQYF
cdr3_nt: TGTGCCACCAGTGAAGGGACAGGGTATGGTACGCAGTATTTT

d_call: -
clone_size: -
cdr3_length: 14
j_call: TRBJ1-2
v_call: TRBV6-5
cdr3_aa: CASVKQGGTYGYTF
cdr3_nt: TGTGCCAGCGTAAAGCAGGGCGGTACTTATGGCTACACCTTC

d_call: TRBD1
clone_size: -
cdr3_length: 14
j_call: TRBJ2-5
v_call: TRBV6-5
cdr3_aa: CASSADRERETQYF
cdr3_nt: TGTGCCAGCAGCGCGGACAGGGAGAGGGAGACCCAGTACTTC

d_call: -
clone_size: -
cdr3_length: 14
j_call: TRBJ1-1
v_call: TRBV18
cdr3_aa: CASSGGFRNTEAFF
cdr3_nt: TGTGCCAGCTCGGGGGGGTTTAGGAACACTGAAGCTTTCTTT

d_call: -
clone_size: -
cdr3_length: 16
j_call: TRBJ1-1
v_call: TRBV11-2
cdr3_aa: CASSPLHWGSTFEAFF
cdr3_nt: TGTGCCAGCAGCCCCCTCCATTGGGGCAGTACTTTTGAAGCTTTCTTT

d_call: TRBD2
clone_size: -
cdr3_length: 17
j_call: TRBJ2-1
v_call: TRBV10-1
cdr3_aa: CASSDSGGLAENNEQFF
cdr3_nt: TGCGCCAGCAGTGATTCTGGAGGACTAGCGGAAAACAATGAGCAGTTCTTC

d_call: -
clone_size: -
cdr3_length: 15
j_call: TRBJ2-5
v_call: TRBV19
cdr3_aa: CASSPGASDQETQYF
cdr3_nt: TGTGCCAGTAGTCCCGGTGCGAGCGATCAAGAGACCCAGTACTTC

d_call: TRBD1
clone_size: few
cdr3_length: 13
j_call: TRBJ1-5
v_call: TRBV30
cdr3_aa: CAWAGGKDQPQHF
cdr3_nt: TGTGCCTGGGCAGGGGGGAAAGATCAGCCCCAGCATTTT

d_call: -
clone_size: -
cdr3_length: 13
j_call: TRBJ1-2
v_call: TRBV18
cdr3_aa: CASSPGGGDGYTF
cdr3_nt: TGTGCCAGCTCTCCCGGGGGGGGCGATGGCTACACCTTC

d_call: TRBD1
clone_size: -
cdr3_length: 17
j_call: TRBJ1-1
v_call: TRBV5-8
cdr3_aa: CASSLETGGWAGTEAFF
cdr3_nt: TGTGCCAGCAGCTTGGAGACAGGGGGCTGGGCAGGGACCGAAGCTTTCTTT

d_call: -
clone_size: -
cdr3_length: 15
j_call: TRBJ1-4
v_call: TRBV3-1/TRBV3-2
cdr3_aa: CASSQDLATNEKLFF
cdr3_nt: TGTGCCAGCAGTCAAGACCTTGCAACTAATGAAAAACTGTTTTTT

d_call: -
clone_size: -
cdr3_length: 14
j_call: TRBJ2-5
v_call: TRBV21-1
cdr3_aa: CASSRGGADGTQYF
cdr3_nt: TGTGCCAGCAGCAGAGGGGGGGCCGATGGGACCCAGTACTTC

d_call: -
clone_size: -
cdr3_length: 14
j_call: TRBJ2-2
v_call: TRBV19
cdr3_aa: CASTRQANTGELFF
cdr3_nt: TGTGCCAGTACAAGGCAGGCGAACACCGGGGAGCTGTTTTTT

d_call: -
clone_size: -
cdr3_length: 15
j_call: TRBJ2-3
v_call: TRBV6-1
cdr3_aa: CASSERRGLGDTQYF
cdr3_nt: TGTGCCAGCAGTGAGAGAAGGGGCTTAGGGGATACGCAGTATTTT

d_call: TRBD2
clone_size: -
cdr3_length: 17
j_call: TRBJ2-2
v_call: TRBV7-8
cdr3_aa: CASSALLAGSNTGELFF
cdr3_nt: TGTGCCAGCAGCGCGTTACTAGCGGGGTCGAACACCGGGGAGCTGTTTTTT

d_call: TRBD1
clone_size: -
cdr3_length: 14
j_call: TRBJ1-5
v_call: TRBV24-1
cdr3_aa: CATSPGTDTEPQHF
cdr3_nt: TGTGCCACCAGTCCCGGGACAGACACAGAGCCCCAGCATTTT

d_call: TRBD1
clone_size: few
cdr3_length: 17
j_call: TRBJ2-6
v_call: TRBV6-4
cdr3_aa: CASDPRTGENGANVLTF
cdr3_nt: TGTGCCAGCGATCCCCGGACAGGGGAAAATGGGGCCAACGTCCTGACTTTC

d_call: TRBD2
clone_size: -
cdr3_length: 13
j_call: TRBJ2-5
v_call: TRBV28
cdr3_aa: CASRSGGRGTQYF
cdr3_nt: TGTGCCAGCAGGAGCGGGGGGCGGGGGACCCAGTACTTC